The T cell receptor (beta chain) under discussion was sequenced for a study of CD8 T cells in Susac syndrome. Study conclusions and caveats: The study acknowledged a relatively small number of individuals in its TCR sequencing and HLA analysis.

Points on this clonotype: Its target is not known.

With random hexamers, roughly 0.5 to 1 ug RNA was reverse transcribed. Multiplex immunoSEQ PCR targeted 54 Vbeta and 13 Jbeta TCR beta segments. One entry per CDR3 protein results from TCRdb running MiXCR on the immunoSEQ multiplex PCR reads. The sample carries about 300,000 distinct CDR3 sequences, roughly 85% recorded once. The CDR3 length is 13 residues. Germline V CDR1 and CDR2: SQVTM, ANQGSEA. Between the trimmed V and J ends, which lost 3 bases and 7 bases, there was a span of 13 bases. The authors carried out high-throughput sequencing of TCR beta. They applied it to CD8+ and CD4+ T cells obtained from blood. TEMRA cells were FACS-enriched and CD8+ and CD4+ T cells negatively isolated.

The chain combines TRBV29-1 with TRBJ2-1, with D tentatively TRBD2 (5 bases). The sample comprised CD8+ T cells from PBMCs. The TCR sequence derives from a human donor with multiple sclerosis. In DNA, the CDR3 is TGCAGCGTTGATCGAGAGGGCCGGAATGAGCAGTTCTTC. This sequence encodes CSVDREGRNEQFF.